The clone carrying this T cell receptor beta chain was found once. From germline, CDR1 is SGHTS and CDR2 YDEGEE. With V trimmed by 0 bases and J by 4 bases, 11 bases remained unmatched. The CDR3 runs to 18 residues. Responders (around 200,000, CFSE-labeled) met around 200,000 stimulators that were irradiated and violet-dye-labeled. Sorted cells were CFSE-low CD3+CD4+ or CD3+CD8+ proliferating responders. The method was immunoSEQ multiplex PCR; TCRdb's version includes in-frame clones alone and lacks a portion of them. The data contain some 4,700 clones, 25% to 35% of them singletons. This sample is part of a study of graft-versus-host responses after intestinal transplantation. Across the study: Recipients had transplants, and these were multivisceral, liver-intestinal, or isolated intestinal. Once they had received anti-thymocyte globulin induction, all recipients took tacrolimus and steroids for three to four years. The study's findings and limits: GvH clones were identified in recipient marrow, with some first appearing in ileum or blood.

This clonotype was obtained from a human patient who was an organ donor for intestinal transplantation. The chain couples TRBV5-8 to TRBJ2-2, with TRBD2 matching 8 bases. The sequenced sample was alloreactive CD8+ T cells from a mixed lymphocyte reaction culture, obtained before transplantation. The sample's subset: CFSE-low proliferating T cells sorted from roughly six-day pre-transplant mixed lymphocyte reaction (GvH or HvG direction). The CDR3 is CASSLERFTSGPTGELFF. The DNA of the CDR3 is TGTGCCAGCAGCTTGGAACGGTTCACTAGCGGCCCCACCGGGGAGCTGTTTTTT.